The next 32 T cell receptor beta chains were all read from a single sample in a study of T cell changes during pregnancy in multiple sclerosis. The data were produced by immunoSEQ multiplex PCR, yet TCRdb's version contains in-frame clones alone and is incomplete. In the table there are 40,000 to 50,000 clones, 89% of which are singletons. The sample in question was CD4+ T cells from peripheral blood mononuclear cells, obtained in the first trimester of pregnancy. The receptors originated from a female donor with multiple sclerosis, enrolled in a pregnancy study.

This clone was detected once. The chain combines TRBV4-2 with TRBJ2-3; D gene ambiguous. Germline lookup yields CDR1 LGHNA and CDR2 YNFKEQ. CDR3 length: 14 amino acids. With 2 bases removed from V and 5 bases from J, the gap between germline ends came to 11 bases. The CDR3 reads CASSQNTRGDTQYF. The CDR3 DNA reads TGTGCCAGCAGCCAAAATACGAGAGGAGATACGCAGTATTTT.

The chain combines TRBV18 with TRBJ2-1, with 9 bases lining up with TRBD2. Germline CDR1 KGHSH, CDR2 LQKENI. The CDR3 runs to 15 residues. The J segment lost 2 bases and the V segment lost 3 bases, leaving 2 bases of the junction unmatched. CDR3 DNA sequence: TGTGCCAGCTCACCGGGACTAGCCACCTACAATGAGCAGTTCTTC. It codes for CASSPGLATYNEQFF.

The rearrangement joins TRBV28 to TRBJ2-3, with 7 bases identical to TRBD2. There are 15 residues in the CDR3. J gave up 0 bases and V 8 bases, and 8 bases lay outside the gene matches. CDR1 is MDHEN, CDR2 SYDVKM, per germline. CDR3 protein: CASRGSGASTDTQYF. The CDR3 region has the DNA TGTGCCAGCCGCGGGAGTGGTGCCAGCACAGATACGCAGTATTTT.

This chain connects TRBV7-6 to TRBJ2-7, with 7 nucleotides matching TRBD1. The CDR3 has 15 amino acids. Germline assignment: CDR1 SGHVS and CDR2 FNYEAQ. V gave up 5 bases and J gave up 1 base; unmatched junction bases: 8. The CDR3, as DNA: TGTGCCAGCAGCCCTTCCGGGACAGAGTCCTACGAGCAGTACTTC. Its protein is CASSPSGTESYEQYF.

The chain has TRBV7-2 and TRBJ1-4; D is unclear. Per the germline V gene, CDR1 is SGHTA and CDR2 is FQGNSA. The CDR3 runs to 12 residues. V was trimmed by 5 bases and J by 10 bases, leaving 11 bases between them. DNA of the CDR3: TGTGCCAGCAGCAACACGGGGAGAAAACTGTTTTTT. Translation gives CASSNTGRKLFF.

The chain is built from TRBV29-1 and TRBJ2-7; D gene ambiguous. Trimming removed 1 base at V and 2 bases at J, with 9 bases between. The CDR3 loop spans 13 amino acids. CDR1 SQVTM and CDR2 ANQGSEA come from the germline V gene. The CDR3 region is CSVEGSSAYEQYF. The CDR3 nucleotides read TGCAGCGTTGAAGGGTCCAGTGCCTACGAGCAGTACTTC.

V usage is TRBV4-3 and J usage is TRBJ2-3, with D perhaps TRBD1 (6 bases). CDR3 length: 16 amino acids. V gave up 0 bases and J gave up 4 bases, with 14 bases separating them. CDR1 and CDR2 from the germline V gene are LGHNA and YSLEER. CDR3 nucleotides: TGCGCCAGCAGCCAAGATTGGCAGGGGAGTGCAGATACGCAGTATTTT. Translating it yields CASSQDWQGSADTQYF.

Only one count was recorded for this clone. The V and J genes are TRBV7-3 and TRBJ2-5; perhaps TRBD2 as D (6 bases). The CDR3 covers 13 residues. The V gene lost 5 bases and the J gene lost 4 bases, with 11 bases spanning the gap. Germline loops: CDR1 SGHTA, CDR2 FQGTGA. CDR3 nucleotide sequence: TGTGCCAGCAGCGCTGGGGGAGGAGAGACCCAGTACTTC. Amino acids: CASSAGGGETQYF.

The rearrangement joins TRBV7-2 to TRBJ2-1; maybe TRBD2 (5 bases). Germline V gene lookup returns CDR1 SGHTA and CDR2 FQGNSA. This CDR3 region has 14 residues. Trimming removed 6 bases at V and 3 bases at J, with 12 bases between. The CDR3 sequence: CASRTREGYNEQFF. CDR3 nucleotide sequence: TGTGCCAGCAGGACGCGTGAGGGCTACAATGAGCAGTTCTTC.

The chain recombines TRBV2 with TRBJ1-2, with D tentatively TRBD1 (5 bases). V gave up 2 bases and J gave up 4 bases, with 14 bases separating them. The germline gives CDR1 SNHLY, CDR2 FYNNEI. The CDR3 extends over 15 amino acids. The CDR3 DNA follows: TGTGCCAGCAGTGAATTAAAGGGGCGATCCTATGGCTACACCTTC. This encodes CASSELKGRSYGYTF. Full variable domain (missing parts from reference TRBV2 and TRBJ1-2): EPEVTQTPSHQVTQMGQEVILRCVPISNHLYFYWYRQILGQKVEFLVSFYNNEISEKSEIFDDQFSVERPDGSNFTLKIRSTKLEDSAMYFCASSELKGRSYGYTFGSGTRLTVV.

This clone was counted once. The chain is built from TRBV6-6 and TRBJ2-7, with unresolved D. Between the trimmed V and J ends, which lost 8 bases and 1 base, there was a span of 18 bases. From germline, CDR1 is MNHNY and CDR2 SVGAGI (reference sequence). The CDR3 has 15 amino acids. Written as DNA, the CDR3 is TGTGCCAGCGCGAATCTCAGGATTGGGTCCTACGAGCAGTACTTC. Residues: CASANLRIGSYEQYF.

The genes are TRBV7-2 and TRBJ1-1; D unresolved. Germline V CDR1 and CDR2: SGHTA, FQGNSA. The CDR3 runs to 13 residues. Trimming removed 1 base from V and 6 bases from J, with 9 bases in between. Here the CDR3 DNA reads TGTGCCAGCAGCTTAGTGCGGGCGGCTGAAGCTTTCTTT. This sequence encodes CASSLVRAAEAFF.

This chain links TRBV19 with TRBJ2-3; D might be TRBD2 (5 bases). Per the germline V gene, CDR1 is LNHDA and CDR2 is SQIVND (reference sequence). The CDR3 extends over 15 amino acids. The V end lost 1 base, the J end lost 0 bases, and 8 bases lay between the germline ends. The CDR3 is CASSIASGSTDTQYF. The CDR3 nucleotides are TGTGCCAGTAGTATAGCTTCGGGAAGCACAGATACGCAGTATTTT.

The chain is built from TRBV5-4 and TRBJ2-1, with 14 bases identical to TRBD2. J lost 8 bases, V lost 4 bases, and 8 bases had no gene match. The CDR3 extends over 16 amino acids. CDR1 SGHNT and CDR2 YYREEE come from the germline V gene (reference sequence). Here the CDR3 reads CASSGTGTSGRDEQFF. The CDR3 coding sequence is TGTGCCAGCAGCGGAACCGGGACTAGCGGGAGAGATGAGCAGTTCTTC.

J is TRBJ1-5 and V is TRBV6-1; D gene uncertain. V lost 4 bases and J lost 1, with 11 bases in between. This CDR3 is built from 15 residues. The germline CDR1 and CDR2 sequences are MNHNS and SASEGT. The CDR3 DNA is TGTGCCAGCAGTGCCCTAGACGACAGCAATCAGCCCCAGCATTTT. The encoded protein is CASSALDDSNQPQHF.

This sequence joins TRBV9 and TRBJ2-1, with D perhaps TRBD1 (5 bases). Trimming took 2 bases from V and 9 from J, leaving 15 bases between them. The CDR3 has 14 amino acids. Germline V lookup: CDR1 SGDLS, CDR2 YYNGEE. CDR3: CASSVMTANGEQFF. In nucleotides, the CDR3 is TGTGCCAGCAGCGTGATGACAGCGAACGGTGAGCAGTTCTTC.

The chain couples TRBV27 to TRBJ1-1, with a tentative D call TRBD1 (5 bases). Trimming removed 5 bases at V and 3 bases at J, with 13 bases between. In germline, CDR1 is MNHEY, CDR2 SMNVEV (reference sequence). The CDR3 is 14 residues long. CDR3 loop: CASSTVWGDTEAFF. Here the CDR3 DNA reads TGTGCCAGCAGTACGGTCTGGGGCGACACTGAAGCTTTCTTT.

The CDR3 bases are TGTGCCAGCAGCTCGGGGGGTAGCCGGGACTCCTACAATGAGCAGTTCTTC. Protein: CASSSGGSRDSYNEQFF. The chain recombines TRBV9 with TRBJ2-1, with 7 nucleotides matching TRBD2. J lost 0 bases, V lost 4 bases, and 10 bases had no gene match. Looked up from germline, CDR1 is SGDLS and CDR2 is YYNGEE. CDR3 size: 17 residues.

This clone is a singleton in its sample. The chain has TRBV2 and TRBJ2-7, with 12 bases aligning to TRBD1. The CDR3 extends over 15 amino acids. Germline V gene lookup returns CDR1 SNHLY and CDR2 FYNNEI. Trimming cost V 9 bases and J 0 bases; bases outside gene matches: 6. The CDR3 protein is CASKGDRGPSYEQYF. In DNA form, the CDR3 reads TGTGCCAGTAAGGGGGACAGGGGGCCCTCCTACGAGCAGTACTTC. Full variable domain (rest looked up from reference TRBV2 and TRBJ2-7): EPEVTQTPSHQVTQMGQEVILRCVPISNHLYFYWYRQILGQKVEFLVSFYNNEISEKSEIFDDQFSVERPDGSNFTLKIRSTKLEDSAMYFCASKGDRGPSYEQYFGPGTRLTVT.

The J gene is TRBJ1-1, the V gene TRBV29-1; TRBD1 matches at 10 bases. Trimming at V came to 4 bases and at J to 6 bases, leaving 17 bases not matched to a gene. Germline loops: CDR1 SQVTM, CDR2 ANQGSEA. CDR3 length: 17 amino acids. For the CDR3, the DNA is TGCAGCGTTGTTCGTTCTATCGGGACAGGGGTCGGGGCTGAAGCTTTCTTT. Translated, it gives CSVVRSIGTGVGAEAFF.

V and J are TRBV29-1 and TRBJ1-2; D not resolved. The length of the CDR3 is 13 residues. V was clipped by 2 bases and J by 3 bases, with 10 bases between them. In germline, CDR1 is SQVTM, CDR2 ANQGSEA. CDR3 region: CSVENQDDYGYTF. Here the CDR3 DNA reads TGCAGCGTTGAAAATCAGGATGACTATGGCTACACCTTC.

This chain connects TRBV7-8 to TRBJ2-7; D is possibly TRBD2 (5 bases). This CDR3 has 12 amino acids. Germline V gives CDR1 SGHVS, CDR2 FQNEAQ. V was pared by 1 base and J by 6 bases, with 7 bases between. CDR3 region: CASSLGRSEQYF. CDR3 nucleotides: TGTGCCAGCAGCTTAGGGAGGTCCGAGCAGTACTTC.

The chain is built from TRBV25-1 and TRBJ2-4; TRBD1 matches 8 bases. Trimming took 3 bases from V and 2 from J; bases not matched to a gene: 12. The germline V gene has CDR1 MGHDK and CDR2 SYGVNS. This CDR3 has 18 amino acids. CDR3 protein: CASSDRNRQGLSKNIQYF. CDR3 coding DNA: TGTGCCAGCAGTGATCGGAATAGACAGGGGTTGTCCAAAAACATTCAGTACTTC. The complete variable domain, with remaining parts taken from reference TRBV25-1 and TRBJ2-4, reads EADIYQTPRYLVIGTGKKITLECSQTMGHDKMYWYQQDPGMELHLIHYSYGVNSTEKGDLSSESTVSRIRTEHFPLTLESARPSHTSQYLCASSDRNRQGLSKNIQYFGAGTRLSVL.

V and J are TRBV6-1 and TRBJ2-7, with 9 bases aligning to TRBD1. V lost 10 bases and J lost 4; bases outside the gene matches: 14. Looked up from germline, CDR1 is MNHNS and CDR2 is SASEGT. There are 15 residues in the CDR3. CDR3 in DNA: TGTGCCACCACGGACAGGGGCATTGGTAAATACGAGCAGTACTTC. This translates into CATTDRGIGKYEQYF.

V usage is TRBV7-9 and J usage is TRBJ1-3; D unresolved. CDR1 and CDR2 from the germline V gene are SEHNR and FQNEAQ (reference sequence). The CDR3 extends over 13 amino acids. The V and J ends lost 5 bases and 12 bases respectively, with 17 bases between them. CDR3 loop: CASSPSLLLGIYF. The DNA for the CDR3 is TGTGCCAGCAGCCCCTCCCTCTTACTTGGCATATATTTT.

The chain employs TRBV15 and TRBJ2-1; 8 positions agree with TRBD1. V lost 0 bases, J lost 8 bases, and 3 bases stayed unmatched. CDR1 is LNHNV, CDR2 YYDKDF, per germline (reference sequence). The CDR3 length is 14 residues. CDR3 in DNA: TGTGCCACCAGCAGAGAACCAGGGGGCCATGAGCAGTTCTTC. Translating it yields CATSREPGGHEQFF.

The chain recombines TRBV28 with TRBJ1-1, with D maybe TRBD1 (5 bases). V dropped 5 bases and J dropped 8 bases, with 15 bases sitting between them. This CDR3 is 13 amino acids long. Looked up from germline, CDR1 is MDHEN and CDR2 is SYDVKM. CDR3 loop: CASSEGYSGEAFF. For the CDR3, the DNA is TGTGCCAGCAGTGAAGGATATTCAGGGGAAGCTTTCTTT.

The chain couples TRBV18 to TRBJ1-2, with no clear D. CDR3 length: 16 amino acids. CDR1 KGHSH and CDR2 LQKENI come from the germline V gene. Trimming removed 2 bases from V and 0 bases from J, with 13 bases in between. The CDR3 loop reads CASSPREIISNYGYTF. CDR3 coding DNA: TGTGCCAGCTCACCAAGAGAGATCATTTCTAACTATGGCTACACCTTC.

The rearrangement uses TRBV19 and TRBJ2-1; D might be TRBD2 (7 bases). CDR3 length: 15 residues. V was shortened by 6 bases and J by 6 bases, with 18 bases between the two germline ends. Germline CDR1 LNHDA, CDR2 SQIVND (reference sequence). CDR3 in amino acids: CASRTGAGWFNEQFF. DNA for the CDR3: TGTGCCAGTAGGACAGGAGCGGGGTGGTTCAATGAGCAGTTCTTC.

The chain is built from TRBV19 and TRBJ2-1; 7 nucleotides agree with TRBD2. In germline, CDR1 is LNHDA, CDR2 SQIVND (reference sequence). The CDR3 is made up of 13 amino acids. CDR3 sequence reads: CGTGGSLDNEQFF. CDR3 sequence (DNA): TGTGGGACGGGCGGGAGTTTAGACAATGAGCAGTTCTTC.

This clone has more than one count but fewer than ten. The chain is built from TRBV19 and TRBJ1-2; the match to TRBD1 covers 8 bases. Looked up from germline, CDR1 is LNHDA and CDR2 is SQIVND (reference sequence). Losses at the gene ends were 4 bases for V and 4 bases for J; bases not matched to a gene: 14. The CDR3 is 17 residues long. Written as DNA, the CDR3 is TGTGCCAGTAGTAGCTTGGGCCCAGGGGGCGGTTCCTATGGCTACACCTTC. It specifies CASSSLGPGGGSYGYTF.

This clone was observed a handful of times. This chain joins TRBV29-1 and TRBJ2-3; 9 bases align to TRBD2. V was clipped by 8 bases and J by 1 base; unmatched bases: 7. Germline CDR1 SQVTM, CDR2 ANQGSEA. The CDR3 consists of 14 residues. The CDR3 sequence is CSIHSGRGTDTQYF. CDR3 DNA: TGCAGCATCCATAGCGGGAGAGGCACAGATACGCAGTATTTT.